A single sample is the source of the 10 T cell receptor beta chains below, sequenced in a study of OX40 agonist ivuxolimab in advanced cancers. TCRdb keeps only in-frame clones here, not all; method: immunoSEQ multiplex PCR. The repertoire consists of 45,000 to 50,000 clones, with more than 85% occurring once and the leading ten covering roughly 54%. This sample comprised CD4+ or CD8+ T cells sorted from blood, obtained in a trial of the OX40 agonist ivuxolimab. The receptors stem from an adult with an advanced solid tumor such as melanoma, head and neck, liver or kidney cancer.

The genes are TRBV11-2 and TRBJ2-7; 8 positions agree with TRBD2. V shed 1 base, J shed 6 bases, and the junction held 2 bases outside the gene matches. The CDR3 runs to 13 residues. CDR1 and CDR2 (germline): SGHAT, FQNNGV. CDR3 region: CASSLVRGGEQYF. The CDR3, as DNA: TGTGCCAGCAGCTTAGTTCGGGGGGGCGAGCAGTACTTC.

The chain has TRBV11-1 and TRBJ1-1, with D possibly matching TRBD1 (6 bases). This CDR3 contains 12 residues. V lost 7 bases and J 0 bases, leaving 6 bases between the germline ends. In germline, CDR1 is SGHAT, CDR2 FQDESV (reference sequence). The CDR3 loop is CASKGVNTEAFF. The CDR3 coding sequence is TGTGCCAGCAAGGGGGTGAACACTGAAGCTTTCTTT.

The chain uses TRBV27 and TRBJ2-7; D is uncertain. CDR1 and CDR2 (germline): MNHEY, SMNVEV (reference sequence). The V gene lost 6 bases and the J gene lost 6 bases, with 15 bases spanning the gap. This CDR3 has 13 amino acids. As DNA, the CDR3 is TGTGCCAGCAGGTACCTAACGGGTCGCGAGCAGTACTTC. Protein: CASRYLTGREQYF.

CDR3 region: CASRLARDRGSYEQYF. The CDR3 region has the DNA TGTGCAAGTCGCTTAGCCCGGGACAGGGGGTCCTACGAGCAGTACTTC. V is TRBV12-2 and J is TRBJ2-7; the table's D call, TRBD1, has no DNA check behind it. TRBV12-2 is assigned pseudogene status. The CDR3 totals 16 residues.

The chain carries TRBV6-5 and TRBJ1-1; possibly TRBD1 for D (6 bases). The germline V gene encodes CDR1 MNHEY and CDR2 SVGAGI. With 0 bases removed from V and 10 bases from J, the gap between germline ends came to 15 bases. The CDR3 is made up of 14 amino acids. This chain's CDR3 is CASSYSSYGRGAFF. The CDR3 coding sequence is TGTGCCAGCAGTTACTCTTCCTATGGCAGGGGAGCTTTCTTT.

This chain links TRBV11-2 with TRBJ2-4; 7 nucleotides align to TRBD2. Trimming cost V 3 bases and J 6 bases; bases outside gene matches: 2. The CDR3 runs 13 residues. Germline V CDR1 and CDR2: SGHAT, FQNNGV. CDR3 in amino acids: CASSLGGTNIQYF. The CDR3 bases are TGTGCCAGCAGCTTGGGGGGGACAAACATTCAGTACTTC.

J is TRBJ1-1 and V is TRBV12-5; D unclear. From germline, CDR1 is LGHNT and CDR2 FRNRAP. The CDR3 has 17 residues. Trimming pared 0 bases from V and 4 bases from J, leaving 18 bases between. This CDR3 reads CASGLVRVSAVPTEAFF. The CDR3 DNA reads TGTGCTAGTGGTTTGGTACGTGTCTCCGCCGTACCCACTGAAGCTTTCTTT.

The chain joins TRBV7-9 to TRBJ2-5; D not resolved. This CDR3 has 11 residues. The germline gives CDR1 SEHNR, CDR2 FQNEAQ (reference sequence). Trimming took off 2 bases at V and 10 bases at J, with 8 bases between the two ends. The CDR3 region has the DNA TGTGCCAGCAGCTTATTAGGTGTCCAGTACTTC. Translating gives CASSLLGVQYF.

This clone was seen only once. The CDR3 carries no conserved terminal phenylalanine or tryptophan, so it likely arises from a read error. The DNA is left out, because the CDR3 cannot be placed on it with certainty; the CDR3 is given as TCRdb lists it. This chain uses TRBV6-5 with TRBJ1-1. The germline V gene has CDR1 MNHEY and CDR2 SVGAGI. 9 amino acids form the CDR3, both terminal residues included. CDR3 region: CASSWGGGD.

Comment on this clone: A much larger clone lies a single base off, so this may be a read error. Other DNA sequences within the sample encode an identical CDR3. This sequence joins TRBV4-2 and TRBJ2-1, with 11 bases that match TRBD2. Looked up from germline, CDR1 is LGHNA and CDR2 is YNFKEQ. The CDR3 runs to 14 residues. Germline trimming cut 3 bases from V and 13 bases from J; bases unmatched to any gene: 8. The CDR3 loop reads CASSHWLAGGEQFF. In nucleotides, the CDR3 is TGTGCCAGCAGCCATTGGCTAGCGGGAGGTGAACAGTTCTTC.